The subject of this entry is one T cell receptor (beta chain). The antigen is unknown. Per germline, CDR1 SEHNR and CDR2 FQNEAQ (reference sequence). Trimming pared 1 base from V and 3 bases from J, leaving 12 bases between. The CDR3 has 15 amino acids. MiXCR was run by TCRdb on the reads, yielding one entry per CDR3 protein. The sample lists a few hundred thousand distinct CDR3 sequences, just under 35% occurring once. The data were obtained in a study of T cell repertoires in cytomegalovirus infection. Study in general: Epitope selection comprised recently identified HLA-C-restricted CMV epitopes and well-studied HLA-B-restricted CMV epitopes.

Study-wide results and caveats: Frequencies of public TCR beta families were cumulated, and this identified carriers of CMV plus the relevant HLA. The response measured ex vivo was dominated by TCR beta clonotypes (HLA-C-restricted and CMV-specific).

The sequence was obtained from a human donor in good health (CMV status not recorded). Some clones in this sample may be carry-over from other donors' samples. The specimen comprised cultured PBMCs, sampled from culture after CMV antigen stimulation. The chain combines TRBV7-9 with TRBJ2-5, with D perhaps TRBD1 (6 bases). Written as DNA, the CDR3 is TGTGCCAGCAGCTTAGGAGGTTGGACAGAAGAGACCCAGTACTTC. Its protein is CASSLGGWTEETQYF.